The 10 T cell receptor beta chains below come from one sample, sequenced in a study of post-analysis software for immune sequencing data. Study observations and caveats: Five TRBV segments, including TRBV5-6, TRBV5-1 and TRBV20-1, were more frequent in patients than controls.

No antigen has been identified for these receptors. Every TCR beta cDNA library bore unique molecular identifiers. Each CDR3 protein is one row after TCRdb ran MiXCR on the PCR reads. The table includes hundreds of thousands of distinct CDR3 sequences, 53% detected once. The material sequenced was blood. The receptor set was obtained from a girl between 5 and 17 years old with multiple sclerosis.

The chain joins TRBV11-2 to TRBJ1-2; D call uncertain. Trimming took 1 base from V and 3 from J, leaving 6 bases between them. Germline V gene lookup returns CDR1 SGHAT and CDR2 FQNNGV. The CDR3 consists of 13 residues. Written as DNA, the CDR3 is TGTGCCAGCAGCTTAGCTCAGTACTATGGCTACACCTTC. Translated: CASSLAQYYGYTF.

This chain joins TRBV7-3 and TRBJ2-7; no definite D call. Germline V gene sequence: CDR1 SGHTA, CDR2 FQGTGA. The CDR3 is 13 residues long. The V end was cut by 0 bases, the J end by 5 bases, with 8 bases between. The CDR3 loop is CASSLTVRDEQYF. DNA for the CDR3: TGTGCCAGCAGCTTAACAGTAAGGGACGAGCAGTACTTC.

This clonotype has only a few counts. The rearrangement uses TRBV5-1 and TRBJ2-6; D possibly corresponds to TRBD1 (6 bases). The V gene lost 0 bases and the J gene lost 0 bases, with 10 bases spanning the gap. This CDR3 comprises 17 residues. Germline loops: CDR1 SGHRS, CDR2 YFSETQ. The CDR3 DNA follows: TGCGCCAGCAGCTTGGGACAGGCCTACTCTGGGGCCAACGTCCTGACTTTC. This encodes CASSLGQAYSGANVLTF.

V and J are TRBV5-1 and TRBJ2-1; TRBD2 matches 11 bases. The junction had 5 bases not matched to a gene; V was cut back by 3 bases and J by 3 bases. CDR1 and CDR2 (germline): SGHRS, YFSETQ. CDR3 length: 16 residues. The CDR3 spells CASSSQTSGDYNEQFF. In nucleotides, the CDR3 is TGCGCCAGCAGCTCTCAGACTAGCGGGGACTACAATGAGCAGTTCTTC.

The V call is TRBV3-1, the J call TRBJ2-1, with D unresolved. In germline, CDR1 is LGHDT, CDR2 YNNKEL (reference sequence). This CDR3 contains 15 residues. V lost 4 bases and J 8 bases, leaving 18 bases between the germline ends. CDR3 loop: CASSPLVGFPDEQFF. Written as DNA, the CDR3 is TGTGCCAGCAGCCCTCTAGTGGGATTCCCAGATGAGCAGTTCTTC.

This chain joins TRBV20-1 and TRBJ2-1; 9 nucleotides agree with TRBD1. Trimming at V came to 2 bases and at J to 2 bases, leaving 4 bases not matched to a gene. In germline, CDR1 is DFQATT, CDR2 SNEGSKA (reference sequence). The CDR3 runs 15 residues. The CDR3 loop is CSARSGTGTYNEQFF. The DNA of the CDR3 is TGCAGTGCTAGATCCGGGACAGGGACCTACAATGAGCAGTTCTTC.

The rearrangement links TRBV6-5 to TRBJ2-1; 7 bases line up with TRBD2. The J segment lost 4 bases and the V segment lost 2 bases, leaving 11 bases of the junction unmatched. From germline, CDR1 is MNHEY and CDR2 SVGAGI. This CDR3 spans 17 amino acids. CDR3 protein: CASSYGAKAGMYNEQFF. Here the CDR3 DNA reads TGTGCCAGCAGTTACGGCGCGAAAGCGGGAATGTACAATGAGCAGTTCTTC.

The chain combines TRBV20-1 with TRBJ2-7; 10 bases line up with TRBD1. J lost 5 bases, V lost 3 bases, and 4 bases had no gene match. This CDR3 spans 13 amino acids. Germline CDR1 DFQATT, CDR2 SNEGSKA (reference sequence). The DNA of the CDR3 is TGCAGTGCTAGTAGGGACAGGGGTCACGAGCAGTACTTC. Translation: CSASRDRGHEQYF.

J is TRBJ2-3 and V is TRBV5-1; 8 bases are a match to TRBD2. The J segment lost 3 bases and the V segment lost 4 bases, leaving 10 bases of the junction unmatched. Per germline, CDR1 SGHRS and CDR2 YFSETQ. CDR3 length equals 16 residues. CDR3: CASSLAAGAVTDTQYF. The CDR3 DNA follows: TGCGCCAGCAGCCTGGCAGCGGGAGCAGTGACAGATACGCAGTATTTT.

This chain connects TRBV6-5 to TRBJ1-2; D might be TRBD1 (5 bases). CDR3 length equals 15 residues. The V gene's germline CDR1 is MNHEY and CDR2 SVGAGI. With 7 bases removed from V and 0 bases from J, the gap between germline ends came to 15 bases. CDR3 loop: CASTSGRGPNYGYTF. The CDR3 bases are TGTGCCAGCACCTCCGGGAGGGGTCCTAACTATGGCTACACCTTC.